This T cell receptor beta chain was found in a study of OX40 agonist ivuxolimab in advanced cancers. Study at large: Dose-escalation patients suffered from hepatocellular carcinoma, melanoma, renal cell or head and neck cancer.

Some clones are missing from TCRdb's copy, which holds only in-frame ones; the method was immunoSEQ multiplex PCR. The table has tens of thousands of clones, roughly 82% seen once; the top ten hold about a tenth. The CDR3 length is 19 residues. V gave up 9 bases and J gave up 1 base, with 28 bases separating them. Germline loops: CDR1 LNHDA, CDR2 SQIVND (reference sequence). Blood specimens came from baseline, cycle 4 day 1, and cycle 7 day 1. Overall study findings and caveats: CD4+ and CD8+ blood T cells expanded clonally by week 6 at 0.1 to 3.0 mg/kg.

About this clone itself: The target antigen is unknown.

This sequence was found in an adult with an advanced solid tumor such as melanoma, head and neck, liver or kidney cancer. Sequences were derived from CD4+ or CD8+ T cells sorted from blood, sampled in a trial of the OX40 agonist ivuxolimab. This rearrangement joins TRBV19 to TRBJ1-3; TRBD1 is a possible D gene (6 bases). The CDR3 spells CASQYGVGTIPPSGNTIYF. CDR3 DNA sequence: TGTGCCAGCCAATACGGAGTGGGGACAATCCCACCTTCTGGAAACACCATATATTTT.